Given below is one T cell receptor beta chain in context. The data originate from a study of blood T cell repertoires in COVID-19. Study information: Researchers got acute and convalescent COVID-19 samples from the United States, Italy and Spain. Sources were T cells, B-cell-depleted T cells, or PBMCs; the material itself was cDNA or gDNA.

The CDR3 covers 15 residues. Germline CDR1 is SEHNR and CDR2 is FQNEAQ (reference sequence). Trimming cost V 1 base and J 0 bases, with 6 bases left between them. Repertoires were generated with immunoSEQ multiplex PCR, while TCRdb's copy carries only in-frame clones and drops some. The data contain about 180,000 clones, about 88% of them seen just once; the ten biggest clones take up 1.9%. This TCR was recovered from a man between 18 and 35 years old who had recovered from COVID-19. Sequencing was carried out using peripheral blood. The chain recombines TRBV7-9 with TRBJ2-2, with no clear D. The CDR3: CASSLVNTNTGELFF. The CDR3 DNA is TGTGCCAGCAGCTTAGTAAATACGAACACCGGGGAGCTGTTTTTT. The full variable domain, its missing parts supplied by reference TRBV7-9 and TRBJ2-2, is DTGVSQNPRHKITKRGQNVTFRCDPISEHNRLYWYRQTLGQGPEFLTYFQNEAQLEKSRLLSDRFSAERPKGSFSTLEIQRTEQGDSAMYLCASSLVNTNTGELFFGEGSRLTVL.